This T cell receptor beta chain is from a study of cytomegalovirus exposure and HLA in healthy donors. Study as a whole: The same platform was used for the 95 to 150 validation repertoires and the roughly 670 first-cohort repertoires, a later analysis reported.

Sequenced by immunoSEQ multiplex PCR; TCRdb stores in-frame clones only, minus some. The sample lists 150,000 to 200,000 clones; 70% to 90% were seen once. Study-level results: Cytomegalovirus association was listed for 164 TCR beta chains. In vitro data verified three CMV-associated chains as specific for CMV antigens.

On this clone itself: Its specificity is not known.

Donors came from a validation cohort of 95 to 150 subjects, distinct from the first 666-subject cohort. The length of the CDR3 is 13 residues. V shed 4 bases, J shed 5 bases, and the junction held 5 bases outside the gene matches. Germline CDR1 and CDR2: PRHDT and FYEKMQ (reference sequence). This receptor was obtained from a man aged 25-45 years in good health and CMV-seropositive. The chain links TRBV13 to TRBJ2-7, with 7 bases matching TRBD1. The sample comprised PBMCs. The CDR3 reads CASSSDRDHEQYF. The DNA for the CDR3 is TGTGCCAGCAGCTCCGACAGGGATCACGAGCAGTACTTC.